Following are 30 T cell receptor beta chains from one sample sequenced in a study of CD8+CD57+ T cells in acquired aplastic anemia. Genomic DNA, the template, was used for profiling of the TCR beta VDJ and CDR3. TCRdb used MiXCR to reprocess the reads, holding one entry per CDR3 protein. The sample has under 250,000 distinct CDR3 sequences; 30% to 40% are singletons. The material sequenced was sorted CD4+, CD8+, or CD8+CD57+ T cells (not recorded which) from PBMCs. The receptors shown here come from a human donor in good health, serving as a control.

This clonotype was detected ten times or more. J is TRBJ2-7 and V is TRBV7-8; TRBD2 matches 12 bases. V was pared by 5 bases and J by 0 bases, with 5 bases of the junction left unmatched. CDR3 length: 16 residues. Germline CDR1 SGHVS, CDR2 FQNEAQ. CDR3: CASSLGTSGLSYEQYF. The CDR3 nucleotides read TGTGCCAGCAGCCTCGGGACTAGCGGGCTCTCCTACGAGCAGTACTTC.

At least ten counts were recorded for this clonotype. The chain couples TRBV19 to TRBJ2-5, with 9 bases matching TRBD1. The V segment lost 1 base and the J segment 5 bases; nucleotides outside the gene matches: 5. The germline V gene has CDR1 LNHDA and CDR2 SQIVND (reference sequence). The CDR3 has 15 amino acids. The chain's CDR3 is CASSIATGGVETQYF. The CDR3 DNA is TGTGCCAGTAGTATAGCCACAGGGGGCGTTGAGACCCAGTACTTC.

Ten or more counts support this clonotype. This sequence joins TRBV2 and TRBJ2-7, with a weak D call TRBD2 (7 bases). The CDR3 is made up of 14 amino acids. Germline CDR1 reads SNHLY; CDR2 reads FYNNEI. Deletions cut 4 bases from V and 3 bases from J, with 13 bases between. Here the CDR3 DNA reads TGTGCCAGCAGTGGTGGGGGGGCCAACTACGAGCAGTACTTC. Residues: CASSGGGANYEQYF.

This clonotype was detected ten times or more. V usage is TRBV2 and J usage is TRBJ2-7, with unresolved D. The CDR3 is 14 residues long. Germline CDR1 and CDR2: SNHLY and FYNNEI. The V end was cut by 5 bases, the J end by 3 bases, with 14 bases between. The CDR3 reads CASSSDGSYYEQYF. CDR3 DNA sequence: TGTGCCAGCAGTTCCGACGGGTCTTACTACGAGCAGTACTTC.

The table lists this clonotype with many counts. The rearrangement uses TRBV9 and TRBJ2-2; 8 bases map to TRBD1. Germline CDR1 is SGDLS and CDR2 is YYNGEE. The CDR3 consists of 14 residues. Unmatched junction bases numbered 1, after V lost 5 bases and J lost 1 base. CDR3 sequence (DNA): TGTGCCAGCAGGACAGGGGTGAACACCGGGGAGCTGTTTTTT. Protein product: CASRTGVNTGELFF.

This clonotype was seen only a few times. The chain recombines TRBV2 with TRBJ1-1; no reliable D call. Germline CDR1 reads SNHLY; CDR2 reads FYNNEI. The V gene lost 8 bases and the J gene lost 4 bases, with 20 bases spanning the gap. CDR3 length: 15 amino acids. The CDR3 loop reads CASSPPGREGTEAFF. CDR3 DNA sequence: TGTGCCAGCTCACCACCGGGGAGGGAGGGCACTGAAGCTTTCTTT.

The chain recombines TRBV25-1 with TRBJ2-2, with TRBD1 matching 8 bases. Trimming at V came to 6 bases and at J to 6 bases, leaving 12 bases not matched to a gene. The CDR3 is 16 amino acids. The germline gives CDR1 MGHDK, CDR2 SYGVNS. The CDR3 protein is CASSPSRGQVAGELFF. CDR3 nucleotide sequence: TGTGCCAGCAGCCCCTCCAGGGGGCAGGTCGCCGGGGAGCTGTTTTTT. Complete variable domain (other parts from reference TRBV25-1 and TRBJ2-2): EADIYQTPRYLVIGTGKKITLECSQTMGHDKMYWYQQDPGMELHLIHYSYGVNSTEKGDLSSESTVSRIRTEHFPLTLESARPSHTSQYLCASSPSRGQVAGELFFGEGSRLTVL.

This clonotype was found many times. The chain employs TRBV19 and TRBJ2-7; 10 bases are a match to TRBD1. Germline CDR1 LNHDA, CDR2 SQIVND (reference sequence). The junction had 10 bases not matched to a gene; V was cut back by 5 bases and J by 6 bases. This CDR3 spans 15 amino acids. For the CDR3, the DNA is TGTGCCAGTAGTCCCTCCGGGACAGGGGTGGTCGAGCAGTACTTC. It encodes CASSPSGTGVVEQYF.

This clonotype was seen a handful of times. This chain joins TRBV9 and TRBJ1-3; no firm D call. The CDR3 is 16 residues long. Germline loops: CDR1 SGDLS, CDR2 YYNGEE. V was shortened by 3 bases and J by 3 bases, with 16 bases between the two germline ends. The DNA for the CDR3 is TGTGCCAGCAGCGGTAGTGGCCGGACCGATGGAAACACCATATATTTT. This sequence encodes CASSGSGRTDGNTIYF.

There are a few counts of this clonotype. The chain uses TRBV25-1 and TRBJ2-4; weak D call: TRBD1 (6 bases). V was cut by 5 bases and J by 8 bases, with 13 bases left in between. Germline V CDR1 and CDR2: MGHDK, SYGVNS. This CDR3 has 13 amino acids. CDR3 sequence (DNA): TGTGCCAGCAGTTTCAGGGGAGAAGACATTCAGTACTTC. It encodes CASSFRGEDIQYF.

The rearrangement links TRBV6-1 to TRBJ1-1; TRBD1 might be the D (5 bases). Germline V gives CDR1 MNHNS, CDR2 SASEGT. V was pared by 9 bases and J by 0 bases, with 8 bases between. The CDR3 is 12 amino acids. CDR3 in amino acids: CASRDVNTEAFF. The CDR3, as DNA: TGTGCCAGTCGGGACGTGAACACTGAAGCTTTCTTT.

There are many counts of this clonotype. The chain carries TRBV2 and TRBJ1-4; 7 bases are a match to TRBD1. The V gene's germline CDR1 is SNHLY and CDR2 FYNNEI. V trimming: 8 bases; J trimming: 3 bases; junction bases outside the gene matches: 12. This CDR3 comprises 16 residues. CDR3 in DNA: TGTGCCAGCCAGAGAAACAGGGGCCAGGCTAATGAAAAACTGTTTTTT. As protein: CASQRNRGQANEKLFF.

This sequence joins TRBV10-3 and TRBJ1-2; 7 nucleotides match TRBD1. Unmatched junction bases numbered 20, after V lost 11 bases and J lost 5 bases. Germline V CDR1 and CDR2: ENHRY, SYGVKD. This CDR3 has 16 residues. CDR3 coding DNA: TGTGCCGTGAGTCCCGGGACGCAGGGGGGATGGTATGGCTACACCTTC. Its protein product is CAVSPGTQGGWYGYTF.

DNA for the CDR3: TGTGCCATCAGTGGGCAATACGGCTCTGGGAACACTGAAGCTTTCTTT. As protein: CAISGQYGSGNTEAFF. The rearrangement uses TRBV10-3 and TRBJ1-1, with D uncertain. The CDR3 is 16 residues long. V was shortened by 4 bases and J by 1 base, with 16 bases between the two germline ends. Germline CDR1 is ENHRY and CDR2 is SYGVKD.

With regard to this clonotype: This could be a read error, since a much larger clone is one nucleotide away. The genes are TRBV7-8 and TRBJ1-2; D unclear. This CDR3 has 14 amino acids. Germline V lookup: CDR1 SGHVS, CDR2 FQNEAQ. The CDR3 sequence: CASSLERGNYGYTF. The CDR3 coding sequence is TGCGCCAGCAGCTTAGAACGGGGAAACTATGGCTACACCTTC.

This chain joins TRBV5-4 and TRBJ2-3; D is perhaps TRBD1 (5 bases). Germline assignment: CDR1 SGHNT and CDR2 YYREEE (reference sequence). V was cut by 0 bases and J by 4 bases, with 12 bases left in between. This CDR3 has 15 residues. CDR3 loop: CASSLAGRAADTQYF. CDR3 nucleotide sequence: TGTGCCAGCAGCTTGGCGGGCAGGGCGGCAGATACGCAGTATTTT. The whole variable domain, filled in from reference TRBV5-4 and TRBJ2-3, reads ETGVTQSPTHLIKTRGQQVTLRCSSQSGHNTVSWYQQALGQGPQFIFQYYREEENGRGNFPPRFSGLQFPNYSSELNVNALELDDSALYLCASSLAGRAADTQYFGPGTRLTVL.

This sequence joins TRBV29-1 and TRBJ2-3; D gene unclear. CDR1 and CDR2 (germline): SQVTM, ANQGSEA. Trimming left V 4 bases short and J 6 bases short, with 17 bases between. The CDR3 has 14 amino acids. This chain's CDR3 is CSVVSLPPTDTQYF. CDR3 DNA sequence: TGCAGCGTTGTAAGCCTGCCCCCCACGGATACGCAGTATTTT.

Worth noting for this clonotype: One base away lies a much larger clone, so this may be a sequencing read error. The conserved phenylalanine or tryptophan is not found at the CDR3 terminus, so this likely reflects a read error. The rearrangement uses TRBV9 and TRBJ1-4, with TRBD1 matching over 8 bases. Trimming removed 4 bases from V and 8 bases from J; junction bases left unmatched: 7. The CDR3 is made up of 14 amino acids. Per the germline V gene, CDR1 is SGDLS and CDR2 is YYNGEE. CDR3 DNA sequence: TGTGCCAGCAGCAAAGACAGGGGCAAAGAAAAACTGTTTCTT. This sequence encodes CASSKDRGKEKLFL.

In this sample, this clonotype turned up many times. The chain uses TRBV12-3 or TRBV12-4 and TRBJ1-5, with D hard to call. This CDR3 is 15 amino acids long. Trimming took 7 bases from V and 3 from J, leaving 16 bases between them. The CDR3 spells CASTPGGSFNQPQHF. Written as DNA, the CDR3 is TGTGCCAGCACCCCGGGAGGGTCCTTCAATCAGCCCCAGCATTTT.

The sample holds many counts of this clonotype. The chain carries TRBV2 and TRBJ2-6; D possibly corresponds to TRBD2 (5 bases). CDR3 length equals 16 residues. Germline-derived CDR1 and CDR2 are SNHLY and FYNNEI. With 7 bases removed from V and 0 bases from J, the gap between germline ends came to 13 bases. CDR3 loop: CASKVRLSSGANVLTF. The CDR3 coding sequence is TGTGCCAGCAAGGTCAGACTAAGCTCTGGGGCCAACGTCCTGACTTTC.

V usage is TRBV7-2 and J usage is TRBJ2-7; TRBD1 matches 8 bases. CDR1 and CDR2 from the germline V gene are SGHTA and FQGNSA. V dropped 7 bases and J dropped 5; count of bases not matched to a gene: 10. The CDR3 extends over 14 amino acids. The CDR3 coding sequence is TGTGCCAGCACCAAAGGGGACAGGAGAGACGAGCAGTACTTC. It yields the protein CASTKGDRRDEQYF.

This clonotype has at least ten counts. V gene TRBV2 combines with J gene TRBJ2-3; 9 nucleotides align to TRBD1. CDR1 is SNHLY and CDR2 is FYNNEI in the germline V gene. There are 15 residues in the CDR3. The ends lost 5 bases at V and 5 bases at J; junction bases unmatched: 8. CDR3: CASSTPGQGRDTQYF. CDR3 nucleotide sequence: TGTGCCAGCAGTACTCCGGGACAGGGAAGAGATACGCAGTATTTT.

The rearrangement joins TRBV16 to TRBJ2-7, with D possibly matching TRBD1 (5 bases). The germline V gene encodes CDR1 KGHSY and CDR2 FQNENV. Deletions cut 5 bases from V and 6 bases from J, with 14 bases between. The length of the CDR3 is 13 residues. As DNA, the CDR3 is TGTGCCAGCAGCGTAGCCCGACAGAGCGAGCAGTACTTC. It encodes CASSVARQSEQYF.

For this clonotype: The DNA is omitted, as the CDR3 cannot be located on it reliably, and the CDR3 follows TCRdb's listing. The gene calls are TRBV19 and TRBJ1-2. The germline gives CDR1 LNHDA, CDR2 SQIVND (reference sequence). Termini included, the CDR3 measures 13 amino acids. The CDR3 here is CASRRTDLYGCTF.

This clonotype showed up many times. This chain joins TRBV5-1 and TRBJ2-7; tentatively, D is TRBD2 (5 bases). The CDR3 loop spans 14 amino acids. The V gene lost 0 bases and the J gene lost 3 bases, with 10 bases spanning the gap. The germline V gene has CDR1 SGHRS and CDR2 YFSETQ. The CDR3 protein is CASSLGGIGYEQYF. In DNA, the CDR3 is TGCGCCAGCAGCTTGGGAGGGATCGGCTACGAGCAGTACTTC.

This clonotype was picked up one time. The genes are TRBV11-2 and TRBJ1-1; no clear D. This CDR3 contains 12 residues. Looked up from germline, CDR1 is SGHAT and CDR2 is FQNNGV. V was cut by 6 bases and J by 3 bases, with 8 bases left in between. The DNA for the CDR3 is TGTGCCAGCAGTCAGAGTTACACTGAAGCTTTCTTT. This translates into CASSQSYTEAFF.

This sequence joins TRBV7-2 and TRBJ2-5; D is unresolved. V was clipped by 4 bases and J by 7 bases, with 7 bases between them. The germline V gene has CDR1 SGHTA and CDR2 FQGNSA. The CDR3 length is 11 residues. This CDR3 is CASSSLGTQYF. The CDR3 coding sequence is TGTGCCAGCAGCTCCCTTGGGACCCAGTACTTC.

This clonotype was counted ten times or more. V usage is TRBV19 and J usage is TRBJ1-1; D possibly corresponds to TRBD1 (5 bases). CDR3 size: 14 residues. Germline lookup yields CDR1 LNHDA and CDR2 SQIVND (reference sequence). V was trimmed by 2 bases and J by 7 bases, leaving 14 bases between them. In DNA, the CDR3 is TGTGCCAGTAGTATACTCCAAACCGGGGGTGAAGCTTTCTTT. The encoded protein is CASSILQTGGEAFF.

A note on this clonotype: No conserved phenylalanine or tryptophan is present at the end of the CDR3, so a read error is the likely explanation. The rearrangement uses TRBV30 and TRBJ1-3; unclear D gene. Germline CDR1 is GTSNPN and CDR2 is SVGIG (reference sequence). V gave up 5 bases and J gave up 3 bases, with 8 bases separating them. CDR3 size: 12 residues. CDR3 loop: CAWQNSGNTIYC. Here the CDR3 DNA reads TGTGCCTGGCAGAACAGTGGAAACACCATATATTGT.

This sequence joins TRBV6-1 and TRBJ1-3; no reliable D call. Trimming left V 2 bases short and J 0 bases short, with 14 bases between. The germline V gene encodes CDR1 MNHNS and CDR2 SASEGT. The CDR3 extends over 17 amino acids. The CDR3 here is CASSESVRSFSGNTIYF. CDR3 coding DNA: TGTGCCAGCAGTGAATCGGTACGGTCTTTCTCTGGAAACACCATATATTTT.